There are many counts of the clone carrying this T cell receptor (beta chain). Antigen: not known. Each donor provided about 4.5 to 9 ml of heparinized whole blood. This entry comes from a study of T cell clonality in common variable immunodeficiency. Points from the study as a whole: What drives increased CVID clonality needs T cell subpopulation sequencing. Patient heterogeneity in the CVID cohort limited correlations between repertoire features and clinical complications.

Measured with immunoSEQ multiplex PCR; TCRdb has only the in-frame clones, and not every one. The sample counts tens of thousands of clones, none seen once; the ten largest own around 5.4%. This receptor was identified in a person aged 18 to 75 in good health. Sequencing input: peripheral blood mononuclear cells.

Here the CDR3 reads CASSEFRDGRGGDTQYF. The sequenced part of the CDR3 DNA is TGTGCCAGCAGTGAATTTCGCGACGGGAGGGGGGGGGATACG. J is TRBJ2-3 and V is TRBV6-1, with 8 bases identical to TRBD2. The CDR3 end lies 3 residues beyond the end of the read and is filled in from the germline J gene. J gave up 6 bases and V 2 bases, and 13 bases lay outside the gene matches. The CDR3 sequence is 17 residues long. Germline V gene lookup returns CDR1 MNHNS and CDR2 SASEGT.